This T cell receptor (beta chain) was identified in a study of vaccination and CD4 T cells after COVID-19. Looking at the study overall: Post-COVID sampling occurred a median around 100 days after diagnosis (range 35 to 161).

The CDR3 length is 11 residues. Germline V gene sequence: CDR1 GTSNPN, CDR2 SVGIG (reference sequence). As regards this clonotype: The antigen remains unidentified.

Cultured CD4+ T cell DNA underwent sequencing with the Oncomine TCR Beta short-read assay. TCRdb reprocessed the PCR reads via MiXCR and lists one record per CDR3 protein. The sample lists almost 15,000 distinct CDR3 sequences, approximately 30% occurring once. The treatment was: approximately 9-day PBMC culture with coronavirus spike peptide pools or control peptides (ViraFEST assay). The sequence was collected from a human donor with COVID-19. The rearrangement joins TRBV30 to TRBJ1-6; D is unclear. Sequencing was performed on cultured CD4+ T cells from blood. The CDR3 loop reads CAAANNSPLHF. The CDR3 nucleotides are TGTGCGGCGGCGAATAATTCACCCCTCCACTTT. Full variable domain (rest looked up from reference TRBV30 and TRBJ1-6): SQTIHQWPATLVQPVGSPLSLECTVEGTSNPNLYWYRQAAGRGLQLLFYSVGIGQISSEVPQNLSASRPQDRQFILSSKKLLLSDSGFYLCAAANNSPLHFGNGTRLTVT.